This T cell receptor (beta chain) stems from a study of identical twins. With template switching, a universal primer site was added, and the cDNA carried unique molecular identifiers. TCRdb recomputed calls from the 5' RACE reads with MiXCR, one row per CDR3 protein. The sample holds some 300,000 distinct CDR3 sequences; more than 9% are singletons and the top ten take 6% to 9%. V was clipped by 6 bases and J by 8 bases; unmatched bases: 16. Germline V gene data show CDR1 as SEHNR and CDR2 as FQNEAQ (reference sequence). The CDR3 spans 15 residues. This clonotype has only a few counts. What it recognizes is unknown. The study's findings and limits: Conclusions came from cross-sectional statistical analysis, not from following the same donors. Out-of-frame alpha sequences shared between twins exhibited an excess of low generation probability.

These data were also reused for a study on yellow fever vaccine responses in identical twins.

Sequenced material: CD8+ T cells sorted from blood. The chain carries TRBV7-9 and TRBJ2-7; 7 positions match TRBD1. This receptor was taken from a woman aged 18-29 years in good health. CDR3 sequence (DNA): TGTGCCAGCAGGGTCCTAGGGGGCCGAGATGGGCAGCAGTACTTC. Translating it yields CASRVLGGRDGQQYF.